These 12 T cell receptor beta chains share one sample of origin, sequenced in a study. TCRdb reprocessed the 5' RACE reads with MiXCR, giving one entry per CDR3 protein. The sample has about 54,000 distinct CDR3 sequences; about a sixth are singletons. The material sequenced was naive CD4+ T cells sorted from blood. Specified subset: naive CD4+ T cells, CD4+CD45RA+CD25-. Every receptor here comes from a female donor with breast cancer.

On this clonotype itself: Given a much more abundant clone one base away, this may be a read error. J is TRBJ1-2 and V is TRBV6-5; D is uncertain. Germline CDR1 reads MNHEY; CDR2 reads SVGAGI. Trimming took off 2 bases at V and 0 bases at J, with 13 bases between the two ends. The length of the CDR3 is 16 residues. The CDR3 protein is CASSYATRRANYGYTF. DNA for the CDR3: TGTGCCAGCAGTTACGCCACCCGCAGAGCTAACTATGGCTACACCTTC.

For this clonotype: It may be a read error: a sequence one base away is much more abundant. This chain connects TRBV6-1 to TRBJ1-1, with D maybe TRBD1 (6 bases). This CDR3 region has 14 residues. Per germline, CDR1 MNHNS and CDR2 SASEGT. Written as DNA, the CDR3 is TGTGCCAGCAGTGAAGCGTGGGGGCACACTGAAGCTTCCTTT. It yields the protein CASSEAWGHTEASF.

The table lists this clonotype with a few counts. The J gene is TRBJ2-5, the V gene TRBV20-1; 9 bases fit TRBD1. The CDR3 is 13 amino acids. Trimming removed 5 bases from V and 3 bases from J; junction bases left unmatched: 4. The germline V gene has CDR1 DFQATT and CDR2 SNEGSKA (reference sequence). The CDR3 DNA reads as TGCAGTGCTCCACAGGGGGCGGAAGAGACCCAGTACTTC. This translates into CSAPQGAEETQYF.

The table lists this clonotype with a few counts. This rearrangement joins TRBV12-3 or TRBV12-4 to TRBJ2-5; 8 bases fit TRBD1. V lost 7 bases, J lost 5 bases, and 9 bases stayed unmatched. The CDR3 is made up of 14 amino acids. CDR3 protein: CASTVWTGRETQYF. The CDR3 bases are TGTGCCAGCACTGTTTGGACAGGGAGGGAGACCCAGTACTTC.

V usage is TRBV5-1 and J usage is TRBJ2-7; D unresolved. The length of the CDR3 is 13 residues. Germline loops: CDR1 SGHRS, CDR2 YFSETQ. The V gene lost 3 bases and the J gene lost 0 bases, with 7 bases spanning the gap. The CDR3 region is CASSSTSSYEQYF. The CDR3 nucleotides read TGCGCCAGCAGCTCTACCAGCTCCTACGAGCAGTACTTC.

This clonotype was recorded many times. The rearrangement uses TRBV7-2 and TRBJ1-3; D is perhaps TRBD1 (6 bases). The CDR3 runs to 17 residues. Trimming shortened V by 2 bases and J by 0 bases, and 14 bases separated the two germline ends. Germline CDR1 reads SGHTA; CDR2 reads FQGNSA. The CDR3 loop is CASSLLGAGTSGNTIYF. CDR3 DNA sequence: TGTGCCAGCAGCTTATTGGGGGCAGGGACCTCTGGAAACACCATATATTTT.

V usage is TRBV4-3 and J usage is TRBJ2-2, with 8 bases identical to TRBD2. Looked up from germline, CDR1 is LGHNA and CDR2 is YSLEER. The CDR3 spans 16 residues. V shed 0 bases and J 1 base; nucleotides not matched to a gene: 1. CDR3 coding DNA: TGCGCCAGCAGCCAAGAAACTAGCGGGAACACCGGGGAGCTGTTTTTT. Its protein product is CASSQETSGNTGELFF.

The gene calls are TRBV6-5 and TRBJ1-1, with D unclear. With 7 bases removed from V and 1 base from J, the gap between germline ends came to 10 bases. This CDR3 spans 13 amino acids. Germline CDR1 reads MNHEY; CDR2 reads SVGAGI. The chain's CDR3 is CASKMERNTEAFF. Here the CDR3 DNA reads TGTGCCAGCAAAATGGAGAGGAACACTGAAGCTTTCTTT.

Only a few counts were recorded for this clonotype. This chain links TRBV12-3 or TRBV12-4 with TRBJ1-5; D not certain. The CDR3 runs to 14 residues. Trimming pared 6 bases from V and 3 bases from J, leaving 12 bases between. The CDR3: CASRTGLNNQPQHF. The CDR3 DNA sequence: TGTGCCAGCAGAACCGGACTGAACAATCAGCCCCAGCATTTT.

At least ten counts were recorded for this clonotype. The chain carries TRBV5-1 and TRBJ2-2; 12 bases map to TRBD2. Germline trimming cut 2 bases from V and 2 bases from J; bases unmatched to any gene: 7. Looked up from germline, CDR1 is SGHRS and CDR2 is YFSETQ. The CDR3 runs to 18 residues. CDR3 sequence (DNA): TGCGCCAGCAGCTTTGCTAGCGGGAGGGCCGGTAACACCGGGGAGCTGTTTTTT. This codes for CASSFASGRAGNTGELFF.

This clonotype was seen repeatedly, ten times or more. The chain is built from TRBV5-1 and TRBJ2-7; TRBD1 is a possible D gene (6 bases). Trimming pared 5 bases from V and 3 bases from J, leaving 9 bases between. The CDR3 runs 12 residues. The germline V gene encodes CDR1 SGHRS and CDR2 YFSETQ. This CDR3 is CASRTGNYEQYF. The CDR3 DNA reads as TGCGCCAGCAGGACAGGAAACTACGAGCAGTACTTC.

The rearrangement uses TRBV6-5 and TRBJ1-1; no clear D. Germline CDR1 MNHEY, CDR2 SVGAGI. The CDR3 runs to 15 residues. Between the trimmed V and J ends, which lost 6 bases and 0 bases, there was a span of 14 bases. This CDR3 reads CASSDSTVMNTEAFF. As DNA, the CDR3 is TGTGCCAGCAGCGATTCGACGGTCATGAACACTGAAGCTTTCTTT.